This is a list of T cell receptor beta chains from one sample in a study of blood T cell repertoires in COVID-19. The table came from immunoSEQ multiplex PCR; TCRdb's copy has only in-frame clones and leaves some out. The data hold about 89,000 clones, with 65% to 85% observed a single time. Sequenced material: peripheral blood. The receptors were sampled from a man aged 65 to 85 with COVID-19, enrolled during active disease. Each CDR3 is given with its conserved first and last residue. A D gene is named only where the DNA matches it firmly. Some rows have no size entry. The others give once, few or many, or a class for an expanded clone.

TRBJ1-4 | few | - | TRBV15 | CATSRTPGMGEKLFF | TGTGCCACCAGCAGAACGCCAGGGATGGGGGAAAAACTGTTTTTT
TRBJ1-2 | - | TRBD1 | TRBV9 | CASSDRDRGRLTF | TGTGCCAGCAGCGACCGGGACAGGGGGCGTCTCACCTTC
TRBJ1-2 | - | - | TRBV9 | CASSAGTPYGYTF | TGTGCCAGCAGCGCCGGGACACCCTATGGCTACACCTTC
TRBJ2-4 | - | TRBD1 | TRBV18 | CASSPKQGSIAKNIQYF | TGTGCCAGCTCACCCAAACAGGGGTCGATAGCCAAAAACATTCAGTACTTC
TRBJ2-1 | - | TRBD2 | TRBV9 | CASSVGTSHPYNEQFF | TGTGCCAGCAGCGTAGGGACTAGCCACCCCTACAATGAGCAGTTCTTC
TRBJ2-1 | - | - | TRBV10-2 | CASRDLLTHFYNEQFF | TGCGCCAGCAGAGATCTACTGACTCACTTCTACAATGAGCAGTTCTTC
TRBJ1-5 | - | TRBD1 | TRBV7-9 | CASSRDSRNQPQHF | TGTGCCAGCAGCCGGGACAGTCGCAATCAGCCCCAGCATTTT
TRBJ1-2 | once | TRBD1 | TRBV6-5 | CASTRGQGNAGYTF | TGTGCCAGCACCAGAGGACAGGGAAATGCTGGCTACACCTTC
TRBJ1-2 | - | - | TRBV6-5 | CASSYLTGGDYGYTF | TGTGCCAGCAGTTACCTGACAGGTGGGGACTATGGCTACACCTTC
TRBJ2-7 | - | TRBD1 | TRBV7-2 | CASSYTGGHEQYF | TGTGCCAGCAGCTATACAGGGGGCCACGAGCAGTACTTC